These 5 T cell receptor beta chains originate from one sample sequenced in a study of T-cell memory formation after mild COVID-19. Using its own MiXCR run on the 5' RACE reads, TCRdb lists one record per CDR3 protein. The sample records around 500,000 distinct CDR3 sequences, 15% to 20% being singletons. The sample comprised PBMCs or a T cell subset sorted from them (not recorded which). Receptor source: an adult woman who had mild COVID-19 (a few samples of this study predate the infection). Cell type and time point are not known.

This clonotype turned up a few times. This chain links TRBV7-9 with TRBJ2-5; 8 nucleotides line up with TRBD1. Unmatched junction bases numbered 14, after V lost 4 bases and J lost 4 bases. Per germline, CDR1 SEHNR and CDR2 FQNEAQ (reference sequence). CDR3 size: 17 residues. The CDR3 region has the DNA TGTGCCAGCAGCTATATCCGTCCCGGGACAGGCGGAGAGACCCAGTACTTC. Its protein is CASSYIRPGTGGETQYF.

The J gene is TRBJ2-5, the V gene TRBV9, with TRBD1 identical over 11 bases. V was pared by 4 bases and J by 4 bases, with 9 bases of the junction left unmatched. Germline CDR1 SGDLS, CDR2 YYNGEE. The CDR3 contains 16 residues. The CDR3 reads CASSPSRDRGGETQYF. In DNA form, the CDR3 reads TGTGCCAGCAGCCCCAGCCGGGACAGGGGGGGAGAGACCCAGTACTTC.

The V and J genes are TRBV12-3 or TRBV12-4 and TRBJ2-1; D assignment may be TRBD1 or TRBD2 (6 bases each). Trimming pared 1 base from V and 6 bases from J, leaving 16 bases between. The CDR3 spans 16 residues. CDR3 nucleotide sequence: TGTGCCAGCAGTTTAGGGGGTCAGGGGAGGTCCAATGAGCAGTTCTTC. This encodes CASSLGGQGRSNEQFF.

This sequence joins TRBV12-3 or TRBV12-4 and TRBJ2-7; 9 positions agree with TRBD2. Trimming removed 5 bases from V and 5 bases from J; junction bases left unmatched: 10. There are 15 residues in the CDR3. For the CDR3, the DNA is TGTGCCAGCAGTCCGATCGGGACTAGCCTCCACGAGCAGTACTTC. It codes for CASSPIGTSLHEQYF.

This clonotype showed up just a few times. This chain links TRBV4-3 with TRBJ2-5, with D perhaps TRBD1 (5 bases). From germline, CDR1 is LGHNA and CDR2 YSLEER. The V and J ends lost 0 bases and 7 bases respectively, with 18 bases between them. The CDR3 runs to 16 residues. The CDR3 DNA is TGCGCCAGCAGCCAAGAGCTGGAAAGGGGCTTATGGACCCAGTACTTC. This gives the protein CASSQELERGLWTQYF.